This T cell receptor (beta chain) was obtained from a study of tumor and adjacent non-tumor tissue in lung cancer. Study summary: The cohort had about 12 adenocarcinoma, a couple of squamous cell and 1 small cell patients. Each sample yielded a few million productive TCRbeta reads on average. Notes on the study in general: Tumor repertoires had a smaller top 100 clone share than normal lung.

This CDR3 comprises 12 residues. With 6 bases removed from V and 7 bases from J, the gap between germline ends came to 12 bases. The germline gives CDR1 MNHNY, CDR2 SVGAGI (reference sequence). In its sample, this clonotype was seen once. Its specificity is not known. Three rounds of nested PCR, following a modified ARM-PCR protocol, produced the TCRbeta library. TCRdb re-derived calls from the multiplex PCR reads in MiXCR, one entry per CDR3 protein. The table records about 110,000 distinct CDR3 sequences, about 87% of them present only once. No cell sorting was done before RNA was extracted from the tissue.

The chain is built from TRBV6-6 and TRBJ1-1; D is unclear. Sequencing was performed on lung tumor tissue. This receptor was obtained from a man in his 70s with non-small cell lung cancer. CDR3 loop: CASRLLDIEAFF. CDR3 DNA: TGTGCCAGCAGGCTACTCGACATTGAAGCTTTCTTT.